This TCR beta chain is drawn from a study of cytomegalovirus exposure and HLA in healthy donors. Study-level information: The early release's HLA-typed donors yielded 65 million to 85 million unique TCRs.

Study-level points and caveats: Association of a missense DCLRE1C variant with TCR beta V- and J-gene trimming was reported in a later analysis. Later, an analysis found that common viral pathogens appeared to be linked with several of the most significant clusters.

In germline, CDR1 is LNHDA, CDR2 SQIVND (reference sequence). The V and J ends lost 5 bases and 5 bases respectively, with 21 bases between them. There are 16 residues in the CDR3. A multiplex PCR was run with 60 Vbeta primers and 13 Jbeta primers. Repertoires were generated with immunoSEQ multiplex PCR, while TCRdb's copy carries only in-frame clones and drops some. The sample records 80,000 or so clones, roughly 60% being singletons. In the case of this clone: The antigen is undetermined. This sample includes further DNA sequences coding for the same CDR3.

This TCR derives from a man aged 25-45 years in good health and CMV-seropositive. The specimen was PBMCs. The gene calls are TRBV19 and TRBJ2-5; D is perhaps TRBD1 (5 bases). The CDR3 spells CASSSRQSLIGETQYF. In DNA, the CDR3 is TGTGCCAGTAGTTCACGACAGTCTCTCATAGGGGAGACCCAGTACTTC. Drawing the rest from reference TRBV19 and TRBJ2-5, the complete variable domain is DGGITQSPKYLFRKEGQNVTLSCEQNLNHDAMYWYRQDPGQGLRLIYYSQIVNDFQKGDIAEGYSVSREKKESFPLTVTSAQKNPTAFYLCASSSRQSLIGETQYFGPGTRLLVL.